Following are 5 T cell receptor beta chains from one sample sequenced in a study of cytomegalovirus exposure and HLA in healthy donors. 60 Vbeta and 13 Jbeta primers were used in PCR. Clones were sequenced by immunoSEQ multiplex PCR, and TCRdb holds only the in-frame ones, with some missing. This table has some 140,000 clones, roughly three quarters appearing once. The material sequenced was PBMCs. These receptors were collected from a female donor in good health and CMV-seronegative.

The chain links TRBV5-1 to TRBJ2-1, with a possible D match to TRBD2 (5 bases). The CDR3 has 14 residues. The germline V gene encodes CDR1 SGHRS and CDR2 YFSETQ. Trimming removed 3 bases at V and 6 bases at J, with 13 bases between. The CDR3 sequence is CASSSGLLPNEQFF. In DNA form, the CDR3 reads TGCGCCAGCAGCTCGGGGTTACTTCCCAATGAGCAGTTCTTC.

This clone was recorded only once. The chain links TRBV25-1 to TRBJ2-1; possibly TRBD1 for D (6 bases). V lost 7 bases and J lost 5, with 15 bases in between. The germline gives CDR1 MGHDK, CDR2 SYGVNS. The CDR3 totals 14 residues. CDR3 in DNA: TGTGCCAGCACGTGGGCAGGGGACGACAATGAGCAGTTCTTC. Translating it yields CASTWAGDDNEQFF. Full variable domain (remainder filled in from reference TRBV25-1 and TRBJ2-1): EADIYQTPRYLVIGTGKKITLECSQTMGHDKMYWYQQDPGMELHLIHYSYGVNSTEKGDLSSESTVSRIRTEHFPLTLESARPSHTSQYLCASTWAGDDNEQFFGPGTRLTVL.

The chain joins TRBV30 to TRBJ1-5, with a possible D match to TRBD1 (5 bases). Germline assignment: CDR1 GTSNPN and CDR2 SVGIG (reference sequence). V gave up 1 base and J gave up 9 bases, with 16 bases separating them. The CDR3 loop spans 14 amino acids. The CDR3 region is CAWSGGTSTSPQHF. CDR3 coding DNA: TGTGCCTGGAGTGGCGGGACGTCTACGTCGCCCCAGCATTTT.

This rearrangement joins TRBV11-2 to TRBJ2-1; TRBD2 aligns across 12 bases. J was trimmed by 6 bases and V by 2 bases; bases with no gene match: 8. The CDR3 length is 17 residues. CDR1 and CDR2 (germline): SGHAT, FQNNGV. The CDR3 protein is CASSLSSGRALGNEQFF. The CDR3, as DNA: TGTGCCAGCAGCTTATCTAGCGGGAGGGCCCTAGGCAATGAGCAGTTCTTC.

The rearrangement uses TRBV12-5 and TRBJ2-2; weak D call: TRBD2 (6 bases). CDR1 is LGHNT and CDR2 is FRNRAP in the germline V gene. The V end was cut by 4 bases, the J end by 1 base, with 19 bases between. The CDR3 sequence is 18 residues long. This CDR3 reads CASGSLAGSTGNTGELFF. CDR3 nucleotides: TGTGCTAGTGGTTCCCTTGCGGGGTCTACGGGGAACACCGGGGAGCTGTTTTTT.